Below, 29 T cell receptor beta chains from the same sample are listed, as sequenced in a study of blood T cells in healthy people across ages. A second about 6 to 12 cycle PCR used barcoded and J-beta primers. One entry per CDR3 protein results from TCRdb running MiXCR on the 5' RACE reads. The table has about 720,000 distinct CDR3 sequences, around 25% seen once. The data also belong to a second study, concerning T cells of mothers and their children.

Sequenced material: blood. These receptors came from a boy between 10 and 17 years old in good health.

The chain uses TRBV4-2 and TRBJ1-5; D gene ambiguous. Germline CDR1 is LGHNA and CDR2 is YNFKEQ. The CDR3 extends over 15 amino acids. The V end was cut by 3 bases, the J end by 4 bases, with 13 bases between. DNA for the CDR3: TGTGCCAGCAGCCAGGATACGGGAATGAATCAGCCCCAGCATTTT. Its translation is CASSQDTGMNQPQHF.

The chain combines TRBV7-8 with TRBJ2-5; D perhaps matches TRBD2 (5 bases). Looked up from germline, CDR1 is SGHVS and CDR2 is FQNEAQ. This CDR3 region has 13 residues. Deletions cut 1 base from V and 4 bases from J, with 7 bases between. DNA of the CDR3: TGTGCCAGCAGCTTAGAACTAGTAGAGACCCAGTACTTC. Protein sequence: CASSLELVETQYF.

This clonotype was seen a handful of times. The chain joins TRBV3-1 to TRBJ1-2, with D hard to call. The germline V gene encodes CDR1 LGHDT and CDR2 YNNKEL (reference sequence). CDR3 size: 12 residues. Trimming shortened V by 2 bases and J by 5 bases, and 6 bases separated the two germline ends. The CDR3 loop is CASSQREYGYTF. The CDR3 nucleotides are TGTGCCAGCAGCCAACGCGAATATGGCTACACCTTC.

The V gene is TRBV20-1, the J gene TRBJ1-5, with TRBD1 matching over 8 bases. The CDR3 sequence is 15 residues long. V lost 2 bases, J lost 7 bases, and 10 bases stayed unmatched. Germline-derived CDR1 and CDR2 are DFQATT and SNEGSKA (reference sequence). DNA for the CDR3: TGCAGTGCTAGAAGGCCGGGACAGGCGCGGCAGCCCCAGCATTTT. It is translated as CSARRPGQARQPQHF.

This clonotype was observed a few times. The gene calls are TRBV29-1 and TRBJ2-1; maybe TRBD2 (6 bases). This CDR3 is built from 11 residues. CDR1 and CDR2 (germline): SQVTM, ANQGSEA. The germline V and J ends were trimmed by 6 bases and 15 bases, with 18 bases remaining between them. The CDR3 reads CSVVEEGRWFF. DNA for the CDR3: TGCAGCGTGGTGGAGGAGGGGCGCTGGTTCTTC.

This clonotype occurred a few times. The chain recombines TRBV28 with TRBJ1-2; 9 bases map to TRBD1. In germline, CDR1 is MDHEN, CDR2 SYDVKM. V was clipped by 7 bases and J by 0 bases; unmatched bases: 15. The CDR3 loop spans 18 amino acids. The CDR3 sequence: CASIGERDRVVANYGYTF. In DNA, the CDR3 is TGTGCCAGCATAGGCGAACGGGACAGGGTGGTTGCTAACTATGGCTACACCTTC.

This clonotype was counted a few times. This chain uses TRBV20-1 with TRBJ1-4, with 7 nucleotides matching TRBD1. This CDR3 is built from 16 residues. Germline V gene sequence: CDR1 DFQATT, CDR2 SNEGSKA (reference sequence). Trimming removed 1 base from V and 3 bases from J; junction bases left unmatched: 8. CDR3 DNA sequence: TGCAGTGCTAGAGTCTACAGGGGTATCGCTAATGAAAAACTGTTTTTT. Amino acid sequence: CSARVYRGIANEKLFF.

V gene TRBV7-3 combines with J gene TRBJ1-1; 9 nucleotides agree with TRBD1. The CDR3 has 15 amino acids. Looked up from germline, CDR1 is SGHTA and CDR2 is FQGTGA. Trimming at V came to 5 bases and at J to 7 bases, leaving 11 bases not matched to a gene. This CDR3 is CASSLRSGTGHEAFF. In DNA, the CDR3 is TGTGCCAGCAGCCTTAGATCCGGGACAGGGCATGAAGCTTTCTTT.

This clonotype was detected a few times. CDR3 protein: CASSQVPSSGNTIYF. The CDR3 DNA follows: TGCGCCAGCAGCCAAGTACCAAGCTCTGGAAACACCATATATTTT. The J gene is TRBJ1-3, the V gene TRBV4-1; D remains unclear. This CDR3 region has 15 residues. Germline-derived CDR1 and CDR2 are MGHRA and YSYEKL. V shed 1 base and J shed 0 bases, with 7 bases lying between them.

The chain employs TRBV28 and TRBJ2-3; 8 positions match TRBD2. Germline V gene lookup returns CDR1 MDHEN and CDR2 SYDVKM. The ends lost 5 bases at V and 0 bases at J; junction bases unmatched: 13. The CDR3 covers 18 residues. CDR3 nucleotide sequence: TGTGCCAGCAGTCTATCGCCGAATAGCGGGGTCAGCACAGATACGCAGTATTTT. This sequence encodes CASSLSPNSGVSTDTQYF. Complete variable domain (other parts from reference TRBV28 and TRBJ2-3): DVKVTQSSRYLVKRTGEKVFLECVQDMDHENMFWYRQDPGLGLRLIYFSYDVKMKEKGDIPEGYSVSREKKERFSLILESASTNQTSMYLCASSLSPNSGVSTDTQYFGPGTRLTVL.

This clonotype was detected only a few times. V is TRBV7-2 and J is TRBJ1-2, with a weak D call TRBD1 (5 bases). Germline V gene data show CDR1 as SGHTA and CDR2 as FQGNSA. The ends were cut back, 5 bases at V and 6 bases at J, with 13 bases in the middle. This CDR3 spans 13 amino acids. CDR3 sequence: CASSTTGSHGYTF. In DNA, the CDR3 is TGTGCCAGCAGCACAACAGGTTCCCATGGCTACACCTTC.

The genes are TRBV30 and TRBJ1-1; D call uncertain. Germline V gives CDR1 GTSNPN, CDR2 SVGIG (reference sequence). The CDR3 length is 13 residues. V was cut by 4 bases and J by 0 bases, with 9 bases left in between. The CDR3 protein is CAWNVAMNTEAFF. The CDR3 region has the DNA TGTGCCTGGAATGTAGCCATGAACACTGAAGCTTTCTTT.

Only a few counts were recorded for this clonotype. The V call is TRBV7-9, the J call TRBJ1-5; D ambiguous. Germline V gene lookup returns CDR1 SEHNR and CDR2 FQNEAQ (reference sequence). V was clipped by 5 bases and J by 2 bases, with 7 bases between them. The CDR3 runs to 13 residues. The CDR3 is CASSNYGNQPQHF. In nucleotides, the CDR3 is TGTGCCAGCAGCAACTATGGCAATCAGCCCCAGCATTTT.

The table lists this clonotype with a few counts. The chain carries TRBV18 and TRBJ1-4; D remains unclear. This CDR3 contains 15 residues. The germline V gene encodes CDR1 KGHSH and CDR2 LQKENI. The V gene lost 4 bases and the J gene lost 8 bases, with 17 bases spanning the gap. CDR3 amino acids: CASSRLHTSDEKLFF. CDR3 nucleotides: TGTGCCAGCTCACGCCTACATACGTCAGACGAAAAACTGTTTTTT.

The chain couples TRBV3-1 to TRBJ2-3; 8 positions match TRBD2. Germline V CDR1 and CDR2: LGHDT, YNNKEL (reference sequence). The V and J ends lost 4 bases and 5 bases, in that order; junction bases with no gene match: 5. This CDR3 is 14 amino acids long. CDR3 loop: CASSPSGSKDTQYF. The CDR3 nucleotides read TGTGCCAGCAGCCCAAGCGGGAGTAAAGATACGCAGTATTTT.

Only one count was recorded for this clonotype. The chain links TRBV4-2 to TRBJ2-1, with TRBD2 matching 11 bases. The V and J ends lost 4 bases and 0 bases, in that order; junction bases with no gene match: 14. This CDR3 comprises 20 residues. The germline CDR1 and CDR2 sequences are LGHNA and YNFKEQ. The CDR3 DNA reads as TGTGCCAGCAGCCCCAGTCCGGGACTAGCGGCTGAGGACTCCTACAATGAGCAGTTCTTC. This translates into CASSPSPGLAAEDSYNEQFF.

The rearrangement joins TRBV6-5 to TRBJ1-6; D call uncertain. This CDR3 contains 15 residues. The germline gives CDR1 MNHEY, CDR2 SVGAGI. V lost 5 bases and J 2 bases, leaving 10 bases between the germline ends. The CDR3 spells CASSDPRAYNSPLHF. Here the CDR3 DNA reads TGTGCCAGCAGTGACCCAAGAGCCTATAATTCACCCCTCCACTTT.

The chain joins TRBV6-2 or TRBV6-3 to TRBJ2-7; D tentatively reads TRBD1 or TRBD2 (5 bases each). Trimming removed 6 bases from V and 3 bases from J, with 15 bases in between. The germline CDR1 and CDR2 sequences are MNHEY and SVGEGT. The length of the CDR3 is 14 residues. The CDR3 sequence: CASRTQGRDYEQYF. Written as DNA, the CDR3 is TGTGCCAGCAGAACCCAGGGACGAGACTACGAGCAGTACTTC.

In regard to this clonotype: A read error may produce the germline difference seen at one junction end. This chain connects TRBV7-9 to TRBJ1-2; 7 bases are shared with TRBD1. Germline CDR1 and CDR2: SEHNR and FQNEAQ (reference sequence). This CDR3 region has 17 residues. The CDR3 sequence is CASSLGDRTGGLYGYTF. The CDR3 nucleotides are TGTGCCAGCAGTTTAGGAGACCGGACAGGCGGGCTCTATGGCTACACCTTC. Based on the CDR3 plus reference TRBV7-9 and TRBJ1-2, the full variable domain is DTGVSQNPRHKITKRGQNVTFRCDPISEHNRLYWYRQTLGQGPEFLTYFQNEAQLEKSRLLSDRFSAERPKGSFSTLEIQRTEQGDSAMYLCASSLGDRTGGLYGYTFGSGTRLTVV.

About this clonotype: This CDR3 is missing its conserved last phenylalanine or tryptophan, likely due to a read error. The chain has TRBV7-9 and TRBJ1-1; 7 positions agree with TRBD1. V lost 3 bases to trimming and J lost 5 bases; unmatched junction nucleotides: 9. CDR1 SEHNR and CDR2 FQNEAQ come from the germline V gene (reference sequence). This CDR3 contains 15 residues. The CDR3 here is CASSFYEQGITEAFL. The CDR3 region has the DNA TGTGCCAGCAGCTTTTATGAACAGGGGATAACTGAAGCTTTCCTT.

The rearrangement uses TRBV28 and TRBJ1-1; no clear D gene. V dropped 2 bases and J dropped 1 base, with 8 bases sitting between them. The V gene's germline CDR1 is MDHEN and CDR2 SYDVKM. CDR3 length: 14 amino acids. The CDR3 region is CASSLSPKNTEAFF. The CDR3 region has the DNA TGTGCCAGCAGTTTAAGCCCGAAGAACACTGAAGCTTTCTTT.

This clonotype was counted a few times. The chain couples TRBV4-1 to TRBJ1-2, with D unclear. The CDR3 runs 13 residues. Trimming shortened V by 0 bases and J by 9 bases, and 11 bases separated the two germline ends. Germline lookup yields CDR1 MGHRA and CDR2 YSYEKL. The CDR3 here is CASSQDGLRSYTF. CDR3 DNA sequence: TGCGCCAGCAGCCAAGATGGCCTCCGAAGCTACACCTTC.

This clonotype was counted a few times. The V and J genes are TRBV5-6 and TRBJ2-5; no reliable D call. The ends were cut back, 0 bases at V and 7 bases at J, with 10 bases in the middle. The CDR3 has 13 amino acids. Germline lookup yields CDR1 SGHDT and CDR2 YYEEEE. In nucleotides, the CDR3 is TGTGCCAGCAGCTTGGAAAACCCCGGGACCCAGTACTTC. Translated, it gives CASSLENPGTQYF.

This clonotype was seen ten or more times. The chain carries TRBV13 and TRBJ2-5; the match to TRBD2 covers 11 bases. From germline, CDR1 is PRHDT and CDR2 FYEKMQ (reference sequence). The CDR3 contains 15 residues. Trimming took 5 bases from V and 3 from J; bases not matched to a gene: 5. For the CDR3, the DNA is TGTGCCAGCAGCCCTCGACTAGCGGGAAAAGAGACCCAGTACTTC. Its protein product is CASSPRLAGKETQYF.

The CDR3 sequence: CASSLTGGGKNIQYF. The CDR3 DNA reads TGTGCCAGCAGCCTCACAGGGGGCGGCAAAAACATTCAGTACTTC. The chain joins TRBV2 to TRBJ2-4, with 9 bases identical to TRBD1. Germline V lookup: CDR1 SNHLY, CDR2 FYNNEI. V shed 6 bases, J shed 3 bases, and the junction held 6 bases outside the gene matches. The CDR3 loop spans 15 amino acids.

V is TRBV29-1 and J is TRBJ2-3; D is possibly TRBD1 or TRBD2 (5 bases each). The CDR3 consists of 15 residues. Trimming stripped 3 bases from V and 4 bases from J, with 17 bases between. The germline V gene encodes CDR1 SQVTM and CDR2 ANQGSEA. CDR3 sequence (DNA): TGCAGCGTTGACGGGGCCGGTGGGGTCTCAGATACGCAGTATTTT. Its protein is CSVDGAGGVSDTQYF.

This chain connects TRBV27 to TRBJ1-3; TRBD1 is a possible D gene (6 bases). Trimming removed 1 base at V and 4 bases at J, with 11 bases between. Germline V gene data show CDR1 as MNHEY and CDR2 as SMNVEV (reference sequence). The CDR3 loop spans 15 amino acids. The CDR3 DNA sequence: TGTGCCAGCAGTTTATGGGCAGGGGCGGGAAACACCATATATTTT. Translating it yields CASSLWAGAGNTIYF.

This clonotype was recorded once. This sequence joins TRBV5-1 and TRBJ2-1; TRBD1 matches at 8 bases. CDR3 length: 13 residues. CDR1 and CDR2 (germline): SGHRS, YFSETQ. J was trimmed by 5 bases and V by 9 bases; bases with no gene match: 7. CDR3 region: CAKRQGKNNEQFF. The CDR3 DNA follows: TGCGCCAAAAGACAGGGGAAGAACAATGAGCAGTTCTTC.

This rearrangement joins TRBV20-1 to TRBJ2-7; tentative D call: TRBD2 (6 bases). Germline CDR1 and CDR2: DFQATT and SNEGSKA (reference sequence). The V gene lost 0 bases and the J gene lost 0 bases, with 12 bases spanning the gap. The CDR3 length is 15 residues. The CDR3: CSAREWDSYSYEQYF. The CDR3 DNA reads TGCAGTGCTAGAGAATGGGACTCCTACTCCTACGAGCAGTACTTC.